This T cell receptor beta chain came from a study of identical twins. General observations from the study: Cord blood beta clonotypes present at high abundance carried fewer insertions; no such pattern appeared in memory repertoires. Analyses based on zero insertions could be partly confounded by invariant MAIT and iNKT cells. Interpretation of the results relied on cross-sectional statistical analysis and not on following the same donors.

Regarding this clonotype: Its specificity is not known.

CDR1 SGDLS and CDR2 YYNGEE come from the germline V gene. The CDR3 consists of 14 residues. Trimming removed 0 bases at V and 2 bases at J, with 9 bases between. A universal primer site came from template switching; cDNA carried unique molecular identifiers. Via MiXCR, TCRdb re-called the 5' RACE reads, giving one row per CDR3 protein. The sample holds 700,000 or so distinct CDR3 sequences, around 8.6% seen once. Another study also made use of these data, one on yellow fever vaccine responses in identical twins.

The TCR was taken from a woman under 30 in good health. Material: PBMCs. The V call is TRBV9, the J call TRBJ2-7, with D uncertain. CDR3 DNA: TGTGCCAGCAGCGTAGGGGTGGTACCCTACGAGCAGTACTTC. It encodes CASSVGVVPYEQYF. Using reference TRBV9 and TRBJ2-7 for the parts outside the CDR3, the full variable domain is DSGVTQTPKHLITATGQRVTLRCSPRSGDLSVYWYQQSLDQGLQFLIQYYNGEERAKGNILERFSAQQFPDLHSELNLSSLELGDSALYFCASSVGVVPYEQYFGPGTRLTVT.